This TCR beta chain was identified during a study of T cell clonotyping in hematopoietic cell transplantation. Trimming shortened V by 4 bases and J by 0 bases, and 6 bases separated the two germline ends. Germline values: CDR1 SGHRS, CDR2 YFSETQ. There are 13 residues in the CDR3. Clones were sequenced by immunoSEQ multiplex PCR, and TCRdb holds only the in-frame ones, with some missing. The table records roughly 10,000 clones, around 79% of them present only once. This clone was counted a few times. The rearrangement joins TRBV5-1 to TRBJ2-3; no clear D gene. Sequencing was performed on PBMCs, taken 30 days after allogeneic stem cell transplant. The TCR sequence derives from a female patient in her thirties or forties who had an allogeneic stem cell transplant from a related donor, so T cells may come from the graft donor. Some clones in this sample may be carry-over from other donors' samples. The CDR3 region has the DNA TGCGCCAGCAGCCAGGACAGCACAGATACGCAGTATTTT. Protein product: CASSQDSTDTQYF.